This T cell receptor (beta chain) was obtained from a study of blood T cell repertoires in COVID-19. Study overall: PBMCs, B-cell-depleted T cells, or T cells provided the cDNA or gDNA that made up the material.

Original methodology: Reference gene primer amplification yielded estimated nucleated cell counts. Sequencing used immunoSEQ multiplex PCR; TCRdb keeps in-frame clones, though not all of them. That table supplies the V and J calls and clone size; D and trimming were determined from the DNA. The top ten clones hold 35% to 50% of a sample with around 140,000 clones, around 82% of them seen once. After removal of 3 bases from V and 8 bases from J, the junction contained 8 bases not matched to a gene. Germline V gives CDR1 SGHNT, CDR2 YYREEE (reference sequence). This CDR3 spans 14 amino acids. Sequencing was performed on peripheral blood. V usage is TRBV5-4 and J usage is TRBJ1-2, with 9 positions matching TRBD1. This TCR was sampled from a human donor in a cohort sampled during active COVID-19. CDR3 in DNA: TGTGCCAGCAGCTCAACAGGGGGCTCCAGGGGCTACACCTTC. This codes for CASSSTGGSRGYTF.